The present entry profiles one T cell receptor beta chain with its context. Methods used by the authors: Estimated nucleated cell counts came from reference gene primer amplification. The table came from immunoSEQ multiplex PCR; TCRdb's copy has only in-frame clones and leaves some out. The DNA was the basis for D and trimming; V, J and clone size are from that table. The sample lists 90,000 to 110,000 clones, around 83% occurring once. The record originates from a study of blood T cell repertoires in COVID-19. In the study overall: Donors in the United States, Italy and Spain gave samples during acute or convalescent COVID-19. In each case, the material was cDNA or gDNA derived from T cells, B-cell-depleted T cells, or PBMCs.

CDR3 length equals 16 residues. The germline CDR1 and CDR2 sequences are KGHSH and LQKENI. V lost 3 bases to trimming and J lost 8 bases; unmatched junction nucleotides: 12. The sample consisted of peripheral blood. The TCR was taken from a woman older than 75 with active or convalescent COVID-19. This sequence joins TRBV18 and TRBJ2-1; 8 nucleotides match TRBD2. CDR3 coding DNA: TGTGCCAGCTCACCCCAGGCGCCAACCGGGGGGGATGAGCAGTTCTTC. Translated, it gives CASSPQAPTGGDEQFF.